These 28 T cell receptor beta chains share one sample of origin, sequenced in a study of beta chain features in type 1 diabetes. Which antigens these TCRs recognize remains unknown. The study's findings and limits: Moderately but significantly shorter TCRB CDR3s were found in Type 1 diabetes patients in all four CD4+ subsets.

The investigators reverse transcribed all of the isolated RNA, so they sequenced expressed TCRB transcripts. The assay was immunoSEQ multiplex PCR, and TCRdb's table has in-frame clones only and misses some. The data show roughly 700,000 clones, about an eighth seen once. Sample: naive CD4+ T cells from blood. The receptors shown here come from a man between 18 and 35 years old with type 1 diabetes.

The gene calls are TRBV29-1 and TRBJ2-5, with TRBD1 matching 12 bases. CDR3 length: 14 amino acids. Per the germline V gene, CDR1 is SQVTM and CDR2 is ANQGSEA. Trimming cost V 7 bases and J 5 bases; bases outside gene matches: 8. The CDR3 is CSAGTGGWEETQYF. CDR3 coding DNA: TGCAGCGCCGGGACAGGGGGCTGGGAGGAGACCCAGTACTTC.

This clone was observed a few times. This chain uses TRBV19 with TRBJ1-5; perhaps TRBD1 as D (5 bases). In germline, CDR1 is LNHDA, CDR2 SQIVND (reference sequence). This CDR3 is 15 amino acids long. V lost 11 bases and J 0 bases, leaving 17 bases between the germline ends. CDR3 in DNA: TGTGCCGTCAGGGAAGGGGCATATAGCAATCAGCCCCAGCATTTT. The encoded protein is CAVREGAYSNQPQHF.

This chain uses TRBV7-9 with TRBJ2-1; possibly TRBD2 for D (7 bases). Trimming took off 2 bases at V and 3 bases at J, with 20 bases between the two ends. CDR1 and CDR2 from the germline V gene are SEHNR and FQNEAQ (reference sequence). The CDR3 covers 18 residues. The CDR3 is CASSLPRGAGTLYNEQFF. The CDR3 region has the DNA TGTGCCAGCAGCTTACCCCGGGGGGCCGGGACCCTCTACAATGAGCAGTTCTTC.

This clone has only a few counts. V usage is TRBV25-1 and J usage is TRBJ1-1; D remains unclear. CDR1 is MGHDK, CDR2 SYGVNS, per germline. The CDR3 runs to 11 residues. With 9 bases removed from V and 11 bases from J, the gap between germline ends came to 16 bases. The CDR3 here is CARYRGVGAFF. CDR3 nucleotides: TGTGCCAGGTATCGGGGTGTCGGGGCTTTCTTT.

This clone was found a few times. The V gene is TRBV4-1, the J gene TRBJ1-1, with no clear D. This CDR3 is 15 amino acids long. V dropped 4 bases and J dropped 2 bases, with 14 bases sitting between them. Germline values: CDR1 MGHRA, CDR2 YSYEKL. The CDR3 reads CASSPYPWGNTEAFF. For the CDR3, the DNA is TGCGCCAGCAGCCCCTATCCATGGGGTAACACTGAAGCTTTCTTT.

This rearrangement joins TRBV2 to TRBJ1-6; 10 bases align to TRBD1. V lost 4 bases to trimming and J lost 10 bases; unmatched junction nucleotides: 7. The CDR3 is made up of 15 amino acids. From germline, CDR1 is SNHLY and CDR2 FYNNEI. The CDR3 here is CASSGDRGVDSPLHF. The DNA for the CDR3 is TGTGCCAGCAGTGGGGACAGGGGAGTTGACTCACCCCTCCACTTT.

A few counts support this clone. Written as DNA, the CDR3 is TGTGCCAGCAGGGGGGGCACAGATACGCAGTATTTT. It encodes CASRGGTDTQYF. The chain couples TRBV27 to TRBJ2-3; D possibly matches TRBD1 or TRBD2 (5 bases each). The ends were cut back, 6 bases at V and 1 base at J, with 5 bases in the middle. The CDR3 is 12 amino acids. Per the germline V gene, CDR1 is MNHEY and CDR2 is SMNVEV (reference sequence).

J is TRBJ1-4 and V is TRBV5-4; D is unresolved. Trimming left V 0 bases short and J 3 bases short, with 3 bases between. The V gene's germline CDR1 is SGHNT and CDR2 YYREEE (reference sequence). The CDR3 spans 13 residues. CDR3 bases: TGTGCCAGCAGCTTGGGGGCTAATGAAAAACTGTTTTTT. It yields the protein CASSLGANEKLFF.

The table lists this clone with a few counts. V usage is TRBV30 and J usage is TRBJ1-3; D gene ambiguous. This CDR3 contains 11 residues. From germline, CDR1 is GTSNPN and CDR2 SVGIG (reference sequence). Trimming cost V 5 bases and J 6 bases, with 8 bases left between them. This CDR3 reads CAWAPKNTIYF. Here the CDR3 DNA reads TGTGCCTGGGCACCTAAAAACACCATATATTTT.

This clone was seen a few times. The gene calls are TRBV6-5 and TRBJ1-1; 7 bases agree with TRBD1. The CDR3 is 14 residues long. Per the germline V gene, CDR1 is MNHEY and CDR2 is SVGAGI. Trimming took 6 bases from V and 4 from J; bases not matched to a gene: 8. The CDR3 here is CASSLQGVITEAFF. The CDR3 DNA is TGTGCCAGCAGCCTGCAGGGGGTGATCACTGAAGCTTTCTTT.

The chain carries TRBV7-2 and TRBJ1-1, with 10 bases that match TRBD1. V lost 7 bases to trimming and J lost 5 bases; unmatched junction nucleotides: 7. Germline V lookup: CDR1 SGHTA, CDR2 FQGNSA. CDR3 size: 14 residues. CDR3 protein: CASILDRGGTEAFF. The CDR3 DNA is TGTGCCAGCATCCTGGACAGGGGGGGTACTGAAGCTTTCTTT. The variable domain in full, completed from reference TRBV7-2 and TRBJ1-1, reads GAGVSQSPSNKVTEKGKDVELRCDPISGHTALYWYRQSLGQGLEFLIYFQGNSAPDKSGLPSDRFSAERTGGSVSTLTIQRTQQEDSAVYLCASILDRGGTEAFFGQGTRLTVV.

This chain links TRBV29-1 with TRBJ2-1; perhaps TRBD2 as D (6 bases). Trimming pared 5 bases from V and 7 bases from J, leaving 15 bases between. CDR3 length: 13 residues. Germline V gene data show CDR1 as SQVTM and CDR2 as ANQGSEA. The CDR3 sequence: CSVTAGSGNEQFF. In DNA, the CDR3 is TGCAGCGTTACCGCGGGGAGTGGGAATGAGCAGTTCTTC.

There are a few counts of this clone. CDR3 nucleotide sequence: TGCAGCGTCGCCGACCCGACAAGGAGCTCCTACAATGAGCAGTTCTTC. It is translated as CSVADPTRSSYNEQFF. The chain recombines TRBV29-1 with TRBJ2-1; D is ambiguous. V dropped 6 bases and J dropped 0 bases, with 18 bases sitting between them. This CDR3 is built from 16 residues. Germline V gene data show CDR1 as SQVTM and CDR2 as ANQGSEA.

The rearrangement links TRBV30 to TRBJ1-2; maybe TRBD1 (6 bases). This CDR3 has 12 residues. The germline CDR1 and CDR2 sequences are GTSNPN and SVGIG (reference sequence). V shed 5 bases and J shed 4 bases, with 11 bases lying between them. CDR3 region: CAWQGQGYGYTF. CDR3 DNA sequence: TGTGCCTGGCAGGGGCAGGGCTATGGCTACACCTTC.

This chain joins TRBV5-1 and TRBJ1-4; 7 bases are shared with TRBD1. The CDR3 is made up of 14 amino acids. V lost 2 bases and J lost 7; bases outside the gene matches: 5. Germline V gene data show CDR1 as SGHRS and CDR2 as YFSETQ. This CDR3 is CASSFGTEGEKLFF. Here the CDR3 DNA reads TGCGCCAGCAGCTTTGGGACAGAGGGTGAAAAACTGTTTTTT.

The gene calls are TRBV7-3 and TRBJ2-5; D unclear. CDR3 size: 13 residues. Germline CDR1 and CDR2: SGHTA and FQGTGA. V was shortened by 5 bases and J by 11 bases, with 18 bases between the two germline ends. This CDR3 is CASSPLLGSLQYF. The CDR3, as DNA: TGTGCCAGCAGCCCCCTATTAGGATCCCTACAGTACTTC.

A few counts support this clone. The chain couples TRBV5-1 to TRBJ2-7, with 7 bases fitting TRBD1. V gave up 7 bases and J gave up 2 bases; unmatched junction bases: 12. The CDR3 is 15 amino acids. Germline CDR1 is SGHRS and CDR2 is YFSETQ. The CDR3 DNA sequence: TGCGCCAGCCGACCCGGGACAGAGGACCCCTACGAGCAGTACTTC. It translates to CASRPGTEDPYEQYF. Filled out from reference TRBV5-1 and TRBJ2-7, the complete variable domain reads KAGVTQTPRYLIKTRGQQVTLSCSPISGHRSVSWYQQTPGQGLQFLFEYFSETQRNKGNFPGRFSGRQFSNSRSEMNVSTLELGDSALYLCASRPGTEDPYEQYFGPGTRLTVT.

V and J are TRBV30 and TRBJ2-7; D gene unclear. V was pared by 2 bases and J by 4 bases, with 15 bases between. The CDR3 length is 14 residues. Germline-derived CDR1 and CDR2 are GTSNPN and SVGIG (reference sequence). CDR3 in amino acids: CAWSFRANLYEQYF. The CDR3 region has the DNA TGTGCCTGGAGTTTCCGGGCCAATTTATACGAGCAGTACTTC.

The genes are TRBV9 and TRBJ2-7; D may be TRBD2 (6 bases). Looked up from germline, CDR1 is SGDLS and CDR2 is YYNGEE. Trimming removed 0 bases from V and 6 bases from J, with 25 bases in between. The CDR3 runs 18 residues. CDR3 sequence: CASSVGLSWGDRRSEQYF. The CDR3 DNA sequence: TGTGCCAGCAGCGTAGGTCTAAGTTGGGGGGACCGGCGGAGCGAGCAGTACTTC.

V gene TRBV6-5 combines with J gene TRBJ2-7, with D perhaps assigned TRBD1 or TRBD2 (5 bases each). This CDR3 contains 13 residues. V was clipped by 0 bases and J by 3 bases, with 6 bases between them. CDR1 is MNHEY and CDR2 is SVGAGI in the germline V gene. The CDR3 is CASSYSRGYEQYF. The CDR3 DNA is TGTGCCAGCAGTTACTCGAGGGGCTACGAGCAGTACTTC.

The gene calls are TRBV28 and TRBJ2-7, with unresolved D. The germline V gene has CDR1 MDHEN and CDR2 SYDVKM. V was shortened by 8 bases and J by 0 bases, with 11 bases between the two germline ends. The CDR3 totals 13 residues. The CDR3 coding sequence is TGTGCCAGCGAGGTGGGAAGCTCCTACGAGCAGTACTTC. This gives the protein CASEVGSSYEQYF.

The chain combines TRBV4-1 with TRBJ2-7; 8 nucleotides align to TRBD1. Germline trimming cut 9 bases from V and 4 bases from J; bases unmatched to any gene: 11. The germline V gene encodes CDR1 MGHRA and CDR2 YSYEKL. The CDR3 is made up of 14 amino acids. DNA for the CDR3: TGCGCCAGTCGTAAAGCAGGGGGCAGGTACGAGCAGTACTTC. The encoded protein is CASRKAGGRYEQYF.

The chain is built from TRBV9 and TRBJ1-6; 8 nucleotides agree with TRBD1. V gave up 0 bases and J gave up 9 bases; unmatched junction bases: 8. Germline CDR1 SGDLS, CDR2 YYNGEE. CDR3 length equals 16 residues. The CDR3 DNA reads TGTGCCAGCAGCGTAGCAGGGGGCGAGGGTAGTTCACCCCTCCACTTT. Translating it yields CASSVAGGEGSSPLHF.

V gene TRBV7-2 combines with J gene TRBJ1-2, with D possibly TRBD1 on 5 matching bases. The CDR3 runs 12 residues. Germline CDR1 reads SGHTA; CDR2 reads FQGNSA. The V end lost 1 base, the J end lost 8 bases, and 8 bases lay between the germline ends. CDR3: CASSLGRDGYTF. The CDR3 DNA follows: TGTGCCAGCAGCTTAGGCCGGGACGGCTACACCTTC.

This rearrangement joins TRBV15 to TRBJ2-3; 10 bases agree with TRBD2. The germline gives CDR1 LNHNV, CDR2 YYDKDF (reference sequence). This CDR3 is 17 amino acids long. Germline trimming cut 2 bases from V and 6 bases from J; bases unmatched to any gene: 11. In nucleotides, the CDR3 is TGTGCCACCAGCAGATCAGCTAGCGGGGGATTAACGGATACGCAGTATTTT. Translated, it gives CATSRSASGGLTDTQYF.

The chain links TRBV15 to TRBJ1-1; no reliable D call. Trimming took 3 bases from V and 1 from J, leaving 6 bases between them. Germline-derived CDR1 and CDR2 are LNHNV and YYDKDF (reference sequence). The CDR3 is 13 residues long. Here the CDR3 DNA reads TGTGCCACCAGCAGTATTGGGAACACTGAAGCTTTCTTT. Its protein is CATSSIGNTEAFF. Based on the CDR3 plus reference TRBV15 and TRBJ1-1, the full variable domain is DAMVIQNPRYQVTQFGKPVTLSCSQTLNHNVMYWYQQKSSQAPKLLFHYYDKDFNNEADTPDNFQSRRPNTSFCFLDIRSPGLGDTAMYLCATSSIGNTEAFFGQGTRLTVV.

In this sample, this clone turned up a few times. This CDR3 is also generated by other DNA sequences in the sample. The chain joins TRBV30 to TRBJ1-1, with D perhaps TRBD1 (6 bases). Trimming shortened V by 0 bases and J by 5 bases, and 10 bases separated the two germline ends. The CDR3 extends over 13 amino acids. Per germline, CDR1 GTSNPN and CDR2 SVGIG (reference sequence). The CDR3 DNA reads as TGTGCCTGGAGTGTACAACAGGGAACTGAAGCTTTCTTT. Its translation is CAWSVQQGTEAFF.

The rearrangement uses TRBV6-5 and TRBJ2-5, with D uncertain. V was pared by 4 bases and J by 0 bases, with 9 bases between. The germline V gene encodes CDR1 MNHEY and CDR2 SVGAGI. This CDR3 has 14 amino acids. The CDR3 reads CASSSDLYQETQYF. In nucleotides, the CDR3 is TGTGCCAGCAGTTCTGACCTGTACCAAGAGACCCAGTACTTC.